A single sample is the source of the 25 T cell receptor beta chains below, sequenced in a study of control samples from healthy donors and cancer patients. The repertoire was sequenced with immunoSEQ multiplex PCR; TCRdb's copy has only in-frame clones and lacks some. The sample yields roughly 130,000 clones, under 95% seen once. The sample consisted of PBMCs. Source of these receptors: a man in his fifties with head and neck cancer.

The genes are TRBV5-4 and TRBJ1-6; D remains unclear. The CDR3 is 15 residues long. The germline V gene has CDR1 SGHNT and CDR2 YYREEE (reference sequence). Trimming took off 1 base at V and 7 bases at J, with 12 bases between the two ends. Here the CDR3 DNA reads TGTGCCAGCAGCTTGTATTCGTACCGGAATTCACCCCTCCACTTT. This codes for CASSLYSYRNSPLHF.

The chain is built from TRBV9 and TRBJ1-3; D unclear. Germline-derived CDR1 and CDR2 are SGDLS and YYNGEE. This CDR3 comprises 16 residues. V shed 2 bases and J shed 0 bases, with 12 bases lying between them. The CDR3 DNA follows: TGTGCCAGCAGCGTCCTCCCCGAAGGCTCTGGAAACACCATATATTTT. Its protein is CASSVLPEGSGNTIYF.

Only one count was recorded for this clone. This rearrangement joins TRBV6-1 to TRBJ2-5, with D possibly being TRBD2 (6 bases). Germline lookup yields CDR1 MNHNS and CDR2 SASEGT. V was trimmed by 4 bases and J by 2 bases, leaving 17 bases between them. CDR3 size: 16 residues. The CDR3 reads CASSALGGPIQETQYF. DNA for the CDR3: TGTGCCAGCAGTGCGTTAGGAGGGCCGATACAAGAGACCCAGTACTTC.

This chain connects TRBV5-1 to TRBJ2-5, with TRBD1 matching 7 bases. Germline CDR1 and CDR2: SGHRS and YFSETQ. V trimming: 5 bases; J trimming: 1 base; junction bases outside the gene matches: 5. This CDR3 spans 14 amino acids. Here the CDR3 reads CASSPQGVQETQYF. CDR3 nucleotide sequence: TGCGCCAGCAGTCCCCAGGGGGTCCAAGAGACCCAGTACTTC. Based on the CDR3 plus reference TRBV5-1 and TRBJ2-5, the full variable domain is KAGVTQTPRYLIKTRGQQVTLSCSPISGHRSVSWYQQTPGQGLQFLFEYFSETQRNKGNFPGRFSGRQFSNSRSEMNVSTLELGDSALYLCASSPQGVQETQYFGPGTRLLVL.

The genes are TRBV19 and TRBJ1-1; 8 nucleotides agree with TRBD1. The CDR3 spans 18 residues. V was clipped by 7 bases and J by 7 bases; unmatched bases: 23. The V gene's germline CDR1 is LNHDA and CDR2 SQIVND (reference sequence). The CDR3 is CASNIPLGRGLGYGEAFF. The CDR3 DNA sequence: TGTGCCAGTAACATCCCTTTGGGCAGGGGGCTCGGGTACGGTGAAGCTTTCTTT.

This CDR3 is CASSSETGGTGELFF. CDR3 coding DNA: TGTGCCAGCAGTTCCGAGACTGGGGGCACCGGGGAGCTGTTTTTT. The chain joins TRBV7-2 to TRBJ2-2, with D tentatively TRBD1 or TRBD2 (5 bases each). Per germline, CDR1 SGHTA and CDR2 FQGNSA. The CDR3 has 15 residues. V was clipped by 6 bases and J by 4 bases, with 15 bases between them.

The rearrangement links TRBV5-1 to TRBJ1-6; D call uncertain. Trimming removed 4 bases at V and 0 bases at J, with 8 bases between. CDR1 and CDR2 from the germline V gene are SGHRS and YFSETQ. This CDR3 has 15 residues. The CDR3 is CASSPSSSYNSPLHF. The CDR3 coding sequence is TGCGCCAGCAGCCCATCAAGCTCCTATAATTCACCCCTCCACTTT.

J is TRBJ1-2 and V is TRBV9; 12 nucleotides align to TRBD1. CDR1 and CDR2 (germline): SGDLS, YYNGEE. The J segment lost 6 bases and the V segment lost 1 base, leaving 10 bases of the junction unmatched. CDR3 length equals 17 residues. The CDR3 loop is CASSVSLRGTGGHGYTF. The CDR3 DNA is TGTGCCAGCAGCGTAAGTCTGCGGGGGACAGGGGGCCATGGCTACACCTTC.

This clone is a singleton in its sample. CDR3 region: CASSPFPNTWRTYGYTF. Here the CDR3 DNA reads TGTGCCAGTAGTCCATTTCCAAATACGTGGCGGACGTATGGCTACACCTTC. The J gene is TRBJ1-2, the V gene TRBV19; no reliable D call. V lost 5 bases and J lost 5, with 24 bases in between. Germline loops: CDR1 LNHDA, CDR2 SQIVND (reference sequence). CDR3 length equals 17 residues.

The chain joins TRBV29-1 to TRBJ1-1; D gene uncertain. V was trimmed by 8 bases and J by 1 base, leaving 14 bases between them. In germline, CDR1 is SQVTM, CDR2 ANQGSEA. This CDR3 comprises 13 residues. CDR3 residues: CSLRRHPNTEAFF. The CDR3 DNA reads TGCAGCCTGCGGAGACACCCGAACACTGAAGCTTTCTTT.

The chain carries TRBV5-1 and TRBJ2-5; 10 nucleotides agree with TRBD1. The CDR3 is 17 residues long. Trimming took 2 bases from V and 0 from J; bases not matched to a gene: 7. Germline assignment: CDR1 SGHRS and CDR2 YFSETQ. The CDR3 DNA sequence: TGCGCCAGCAGCTTTGGGACAGGGGCTCTGTACCAAGAGACCCAGTACTTC. Protein product: CASSFGTGALYQETQYF.

CDR3: CASNRVNTGELFF. The CDR3 region has the DNA TGTGCCAGCAACAGGGTCAACACCGGGGAGCTGTTTTTT. The rearrangement links TRBV5-8 to TRBJ2-2; D possibly corresponds to TRBD1 (6 bases). This CDR3 is built from 13 residues. V lost 6 bases and J lost 2, with 8 bases in between. The V gene's germline CDR1 is SGHTS and CDR2 YDEGEE. The whole variable domain, remainder taken from reference TRBV5-8 and TRBJ2-2, is EAGVTQSPTHLIKTRGQQATLRCSPISGHTSVYWYQQALGLGLQFLLWYDEGEERNRGNFPPRFSGRQFPNYSSELNVNALELEDSALYLCASNRVNTGELFFGEGSRLTVL.

The table lists this clone with a count of one. The rearrangement links TRBV25-1 to TRBJ2-7; TRBD1 is a possible D gene (6 bases). This CDR3 region has 13 residues. In germline, CDR1 is MGHDK, CDR2 SYGVNS. Trimming took 6 bases from V and 0 from J, leaving 9 bases between them. CDR3 protein: CASRPTGSYEQYF. CDR3 sequence (DNA): TGTGCCAGCAGACCGACAGGCTCCTACGAGCAGTACTTC.

The chain carries TRBV7-8 and TRBJ2-3; unclear D gene. Trimming took off 2 bases at V and 2 bases at J, with 5 bases between the two ends. Germline V gene data show CDR1 as SGHVS and CDR2 as FQNEAQ. This CDR3 has 13 amino acids. CDR3 region: CASSLTNTDTQYF. The CDR3 DNA follows: TGTGCCAGCAGCTTAACTAACACAGATACGCAGTATTTT.

V usage is TRBV7-2 and J usage is TRBJ2-5, with 7 bases lining up with TRBD1. Germline assignment: CDR1 SGHTA and CDR2 FQGNSA. This CDR3 is built from 16 residues. Losses at the gene ends were 2 bases for V and 1 base for J; bases not matched to a gene: 7. Written as DNA, the CDR3 is TGTGCCAGCAGCTTAATGGGACACAGGGGCCAAGAGACCCAGTACTTC. Its translation is CASSLMGHRGQETQYF.

V and J are TRBV5-4 and TRBJ2-7; 8 bases are shared with TRBD2. The CDR3 is 15 residues long. Trimming removed 2 bases from V and 0 bases from J; junction bases left unmatched: 4. CDR1 is SGHNT, CDR2 YYREEE, per germline (reference sequence). CDR3 coding DNA: TGTGCCAGCAGCTTAAGAGCGGGGGCCTCCTACGAGCAGTACTTC. It codes for CASSLRAGASYEQYF.

This clone has only one observation. V usage is TRBV4-2 and J usage is TRBJ1-2, with D uncertain. Germline CDR1 and CDR2: LGHNA and YNFKEQ. Trimming left V 1 base short and J 5 bases short, with 11 bases between. The CDR3 spans 14 residues. CDR3 bases: TGTGCCAGCAGCCAAGCGGGCGATTTATATGGCTACACCTTC. As protein: CASSQAGDLYGYTF.

The chain's CDR3 is CASKRGPKWGANTEAFF. CDR3 coding DNA: TGTGCCAGCAAGCGAGGCCCCAAGTGGGGTGCCAACACTGAAGCTTTCTTT. V gene TRBV2 combines with J gene TRBJ1-1; D call uncertain. The V end lost 7 bases, the J end lost 2 bases, and 23 bases lay between the germline ends. This CDR3 region has 17 residues. CDR1 SNHLY and CDR2 FYNNEI come from the germline V gene.

CDR3: CASTQQGRYTNYGYTF. CDR3 in DNA: TGTGCCAGCACCCAACAAGGGCGATATACTAACTATGGCTACACCTTC. This chain joins TRBV25-1 and TRBJ1-2, with unresolved D. CDR3 length: 16 residues. Trimming removed 7 bases from V and 0 bases from J, with 18 bases in between. Germline CDR1 MGHDK, CDR2 SYGVNS.

The chain employs TRBV27 and TRBJ2-1, with 7 bases that match TRBD1. Losses at the gene ends were 2 bases for V and 0 bases for J; bases not matched to a gene: 10. The germline V gene encodes CDR1 MNHEY and CDR2 SMNVEV (reference sequence). The CDR3 is made up of 18 amino acids. The CDR3 region is CASSLRWRRQGSYNEQFF. CDR3 in DNA: TGTGCCAGCAGTTTAAGATGGCGTCGACAGGGCTCCTACAATGAGCAGTTCTTC.

V usage is TRBV5-1 and J usage is TRBJ2-2; the D is unclear. The ends were cut back, 0 bases at V and 0 bases at J, with 9 bases in the middle. The CDR3 length is 16 residues. Looked up from germline, CDR1 is SGHRS and CDR2 is YFSETQ. The CDR3 coding sequence is TGCGCCAGCAGCTTGGGAGAGCGTTCGAACACCGGGGAGCTGTTTTTT. Amino acids: CASSLGERSNTGELFF.

The chain combines TRBV6-4 with TRBJ1-2, with TRBD1 identical over 9 bases. This CDR3 has 15 amino acids. V dropped 2 bases and J dropped 7; count of bases not matched to a gene: 8. The germline V gene encodes CDR1 MRHNA and CDR2 SNTAGT. CDR3 residues: CASSDKSTGGGGYTF. Here the CDR3 DNA reads TGTGCCAGCAGTGACAAGAGTACAGGGGGCGGTGGCTACACCTTC.

This clone was seen a handful of times. The chain combines TRBV7-8 with TRBJ2-3; a possible D gene is TRBD1 (5 bases). The CDR3 totals 14 residues. Germline values: CDR1 SGHVS, CDR2 FQNEAQ. The V end was cut by 0 bases, the J end by 3 bases, with 7 bases between. The CDR3 protein is CASSLADSTDTQYF. The CDR3 region has the DNA TGTGCCAGCAGCTTAGCAGACAGTACAGATACGCAGTATTTT.

This sequence joins TRBV6-1 and TRBJ1-6; TRBD1 matches 8 bases. The CDR3 is 16 amino acids. The germline CDR1 and CDR2 sequences are MNHNS and SASEGT. Germline trimming cut 4 bases from V and 4 bases from J; bases unmatched to any gene: 6. This CDR3 reads CASSVDRGRYNSPLHF. In DNA form, the CDR3 reads TGTGCCAGCAGTGTCGACAGGGGTCGGTATAATTCACCCCTCCACTTT.

This chain connects TRBV13 to TRBJ2-3; D gene unclear. The CDR3 sequence is 13 residues long. Trimming removed 0 bases at V and 8 bases at J, with 9 bases between. Germline lookup yields CDR1 PRHDT and CDR2 FYEKMQ (reference sequence). CDR3 region: CASSLGLTGTQYF. The CDR3 DNA reads as TGTGCCAGCAGCTTAGGACTAACTGGTACGCAGTATTTT.